A single sample gave rise to the 13 T cell receptor beta chains below, sequenced in a study of shared clonotypes between healthy human individuals. The table came from immunoSEQ multiplex PCR; TCRdb's copy has only in-frame clones and leaves some out. The sample includes approximately 2.3 million clones, roughly 93% of them seen just once. Sequenced sample: naive CD4+ T cells from PBMCs. The subset denotes: CD45RA+ positively selected. The receptors shown here come from a man between 18 and 29 years old in good health. Some clones in this sample may be carry-over from other donors' samples.

The chain links TRBV28 to TRBJ2-6; TRBD2 might be the D (5 bases). V was clipped by 3 bases and J by 0 bases, with 6 bases between them. CDR1 is MDHEN, CDR2 SYDVKM, per germline. CDR3 length: 15 residues. CDR3 in DNA: TGTGCCAGCAGTTTCACTAGCTCTGGGGCCAACGTCCTGACTTTC. This translates into CASSFTSSGANVLTF. The full variable domain, its missing parts supplied by reference TRBV28 and TRBJ2-6, is DVKVTQSSRYLVKRTGEKVFLECVQDMDHENMFWYRQDPGLGLRLIYFSYDVKMKEKGDIPEGYSVSREKKERFSLILESASTNQTSMYLCASSFTSSGANVLTFGAGSRLTVL.

As to this clone: This sample includes further DNA sequences coding for the same CDR3. This chain connects TRBV7-9 to TRBJ1-3; unclear D gene. The CDR3 sequence is 15 residues long. Germline CDR1 is SEHNR and CDR2 is FQNEAQ (reference sequence). Trimming pared 3 bases from V and 0 bases from J, leaving 9 bases between. The CDR3 here is CASSLARPSGNTIYF. The DNA of the CDR3 is TGTGCCAGCAGCTTGGCCCGACCCTCTGGAAACACCATATATTTT.

Comments on this clone: Distinct nucleotide sequences in the sample also encode this CDR3. The genes are TRBV7-2 and TRBJ1-3; 7 bases match TRBD1. CDR1 is SGHTA and CDR2 is FQGNSA in the germline V gene. The ends lost 1 base at V and 2 bases at J; junction bases unmatched: 2. This CDR3 comprises 15 residues. The CDR3 loop is CASSLGQGAGNTIYF. As DNA, the CDR3 is TGTGCCAGCAGCTTAGGGCAGGGGGCTGGAAACACCATATATTTT.

As for this clone: The same CDR3 is also encoded by other DNA sequences in this sample. V usage is TRBV11-3 and J usage is TRBJ2-1; 7 bases align to TRBD2. The length of the CDR3 is 15 residues. Germline V gene sequence: CDR1 SGHNT, CDR2 YENEEA. The ends lost 1 base at V and 0 bases at J; junction bases unmatched: 0. The CDR3 DNA is TGTGCCAGCAGCTTAGCGGGAGGCTCCTACAATGAGCAGTTCTTC. Its translation is CASSLAGGSYNEQFF.

CDR3 loop: CASSYPNDPEREQYF. The CDR3, as DNA: TGTGCCAGCAGTTACCCGAACGACCCGGAACGGGAGCAGTACTTC. The chain couples TRBV6-8 to TRBJ2-7; D gene unclear. There are 15 residues in the CDR3. Germline loops: CDR1 MNHGY, CDR2 SAAAGT. Trimming removed 2 bases at V and 7 bases at J, with 18 bases between.

This chain joins TRBV30 and TRBJ1-4; TRBD1 matches at 9 bases. CDR1 is GTSNPN and CDR2 is SVGIG in the germline V gene (reference sequence). The CDR3 spans 14 residues. J lost 8 bases, V lost 3 bases, and 7 bases had no gene match. The CDR3 coding sequence is TGTGCCTGGAGGGCGACAGGGGGGAACGAAAAACTGTTTTTT. It codes for CAWRATGGNEKLFF.

The rearrangement joins TRBV28 to TRBJ2-7; TRBD2 agrees at 8 bases. Germline CDR1 reads MDHEN; CDR2 reads SYDVKM. This CDR3 has 11 residues. Trimming at V came to 7 bases and at J to 6 bases, leaving 2 bases not matched to a gene. The CDR3, as DNA: TGTGCCAGCATTAGCGGGACCGAGCAGTACTTC. Translated, it gives CASISGTEQYF. The full variable domain, its missing parts supplied by reference TRBV28 and TRBJ2-7, is DVKVTQSSRYLVKRTGEKVFLECVQDMDHENMFWYRQDPGLGLRLIYFSYDVKMKEKGDIPEGYSVSREKKERFSLILESASTNQTSMYLCASISGTEQYFGPGTRLTVT.

V usage is TRBV2 and J usage is TRBJ2-3; D perhaps matches TRBD2 (5 bases). V was clipped by 5 bases and J by 0 bases, with 12 bases between them. The CDR3 extends over 15 amino acids. Germline CDR1 reads SNHLY; CDR2 reads FYNNEI. CDR3 region: CASSYSRASTDTQYF. For the CDR3, the DNA is TGTGCCAGCAGTTACTCGAGGGCTAGCACAGATACGCAGTATTTT.

V gene TRBV7-3 combines with J gene TRBJ2-3; 13 bases are shared with TRBD2. The CDR3 sequence is 18 residues long. V lost 4 bases to trimming and J lost 3 bases; unmatched junction nucleotides: 10. The V gene's germline CDR1 is SGHTA and CDR2 FQGTGA. The CDR3 sequence: CASSYSPGLAGATDTQYF. The CDR3 DNA reads as TGTGCCAGCAGCTACTCACCCGGACTAGCGGGAGCGACAGATACGCAGTATTTT.

Concerning this clone itself: The identical CDR3 is also encoded by other nucleotide sequences in the sample. This CDR3 reads CASSLVAGSYEQYF. CDR3 bases: TGTGCCAGCAGCTTAGTGGCGGGATCCTACGAGCAGTACTTC. The J gene is TRBJ2-7, the V gene TRBV7-9, with TRBD2 as a possible D gene (6 bases). The CDR3 has 14 residues. V shed 1 base and J shed 1 base, with 8 bases lying between them. Germline V gives CDR1 SEHNR, CDR2 FQNEAQ (reference sequence).

The J gene is TRBJ2-5, the V gene TRBV4-2; the D gene is possibly TRBD2 (7 bases). The CDR3 has 17 amino acids. From germline, CDR1 is LGHNA and CDR2 YNFKEQ. The germline V and J ends were trimmed by 3 bases and 2 bases, with 19 bases remaining between them. CDR3 bases: TGTGCCAGCAGCCAGGGGGGGGGCCTAGCCGGACAAGAGACCCAGTACTTC. Translating it yields CASSQGGGLAGQETQYF.

The chain recombines TRBV5-1 with TRBJ1-4; D unclear. The ends were cut back, 5 bases at V and 2 bases at J, with 13 bases in the middle. Germline-derived CDR1 and CDR2 are SGHRS and YFSETQ. This CDR3 comprises 15 residues. CDR3 in amino acids: CASRSTGSTNEKLFF. The CDR3 DNA reads TGCGCCAGCAGATCCACGGGATCCACTAATGAAAAACTGTTTTTT.

The chain couples TRBV11-3 to TRBJ2-7; D might be TRBD2 (6 bases). CDR3 length: 12 residues. The germline V gene has CDR1 SGHNT and CDR2 YENEEA. V dropped 5 bases and J dropped 7 bases, with 12 bases sitting between them. CDR3 loop: CASSQGAGEQYF. For the CDR3, the DNA is TGTGCCAGCAGCCAAGGGGCGGGGGAGCAGTACTTC.